This T cell receptor beta chain emerged from a study of CD8 T cells in ankylosing spondylitis. Study-wide findings and caveats: Blood from ankylosing spondylitis patients appeared to carry a characteristic eight-variant TCR beta motif. Disease-linked clones bore a CD8+ phenotype, appearing relatively rarely in peripheral blood.

This clonotype was seen more than once but under ten times. Its specificity is not known. It was by quantitative 5'-RACE with molecular barcodes that TCR beta libraries were made. TCRdb redid the calling of the 5' RACE reads with MiXCR, one entry per CDR3 protein. Of just under 350,000 distinct CDR3 sequences in the sample, approximately 14% were seen once. Sequencing was carried out using blood, either unsorted or a sorted T cell fraction (not recorded which). The TCR sequence derives from a male donor with ankylosing spondylitis or in good health (not recorded which).

The CDR3 nucleotides read TGCAGTGCTATAAAGGAAACCTACGAGCAGTACTTC. Its protein is CSAIKETYEQYF. The gene calls are TRBV20-1 and TRBJ2-7; the D is unclear. V was shortened by 4 bases and J by 2 bases, with 9 bases between the two germline ends. Germline V CDR1 and CDR2: DFQATT, SNEGSKA (reference sequence). The CDR3 has 12 residues.